Following are 12 T cell receptor beta chains from one sample sequenced in a study of T cells in Graves' hyperthyroidism and ophthalmopathy. What was amplified from RNA transcripts were TCR beta CDR3 regions. Researchers ran a first-round RT-PCR on the TCR CDR3 using the HTBI primer set. A single record per CDR3 protein comes from TCRdb applying MiXCR to the multiplex PCR reads. The table lists under 650,000 distinct CDR3 sequences, around 16% of them singletons, with 3% to 4% in the top ten. The sample was blood. These receptors all stem from a woman younger than 45 with Graves' hyperthyroidism.

This clonotype was picked up many times. V gene TRBV27 combines with J gene TRBJ2-7; unclear D gene. This CDR3 region has 15 residues. V was trimmed by 5 bases and J by 1 base, leaving 15 bases between them. Germline CDR1 reads MNHEY; CDR2 reads SMNVEV (reference sequence). This chain's CDR3 is CASSPRWLASYEQYF. The CDR3, as DNA: TGTGCCAGCAGTCCAAGGTGGTTGGCGTCCTACGAGCAGTACTTC.

The chain is built from TRBV7-2 and TRBJ2-7; D remains ambiguous. V gave up 1 base and J gave up 5 bases, with 9 bases separating them. Germline loops: CDR1 SGHTA, CDR2 FQGNSA. The CDR3 spans 13 residues. The CDR3 protein is CASSLDSSHEQYF. The CDR3 DNA follows: TGTGCCAGCAGCTTAGACAGCTCGCACGAGCAGTACTTC.

This clonotype was recorded many times. The chain links TRBV3-1 to TRBJ2-7, with D uncertain. The germline V gene has CDR1 LGHDT and CDR2 YNNKEL (reference sequence). There are 13 residues in the CDR3. The V and J ends lost 2 bases and 6 bases respectively, with 11 bases between them. The CDR3 DNA follows: TGTGCCAGCAGCCAAAGCCGACTGGGCGAGCAGTACTTC. This encodes CASSQSRLGEQYF.

The genes are TRBV7-2 and TRBJ2-5; 8 positions match TRBD2. Germline V gene sequence: CDR1 SGHTA, CDR2 FQGNSA. The V segment lost 4 bases and the J segment 5 bases; nucleotides outside the gene matches: 6. This CDR3 comprises 14 residues. CDR3 residues: CASSSGGRRETQYF. CDR3 in DNA: TGTGCCAGCAGCTCGGGGGGGAGGCGGGAGACCCAGTACTTC.

This clonotype has more than one count but fewer than ten. This rearrangement joins TRBV15 to TRBJ2-6; D not certain. This CDR3 region has 15 residues. Trimming removed 4 bases at V and 4 bases at J, with 11 bases between. Germline V gene sequence: CDR1 LNHNV, CDR2 YYDKDF (reference sequence). CDR3 DNA: TGTGCCACCAGCACTAGAAGGACGGGGGCCAACGTCCTGACTTTC. Translation: CATSTRRTGANVLTF.

This clonotype has ten or more counts. This rearrangement joins TRBV30 to TRBJ1-1; D is perhaps TRBD1 (5 bases). The germline V gene has CDR1 GTSNPN and CDR2 SVGIG (reference sequence). The CDR3 covers 11 residues. Trimming took off 4 bases at V and 8 bases at J, with 11 bases between the two ends. In DNA, the CDR3 is TGTGCCTGGAAGGAAGGGGTGGAAGCTTTCTTT. Protein sequence: CAWKEGVEAFF.

The chain links TRBV9 to TRBJ2-3; D is ambiguous. CDR1 and CDR2 from the germline V gene are SGDLS and YYNGEE. The CDR3 spans 15 residues. Trimming cost V 0 bases and J 5 bases, with 13 bases left between them. CDR3 protein: CASSVGTYRQDTQYF. CDR3 DNA: TGTGCCAGCAGCGTAGGGACCTACCGACAAGATACGCAGTATTTT.

The sample holds many counts of this clonotype. The chain combines TRBV27 with TRBJ2-7, with D possibly being TRBD2 (5 bases). Germline assignment: CDR1 MNHEY and CDR2 SMNVEV (reference sequence). The CDR3 has 14 amino acids. The V end lost 4 bases, the J end lost 9 bases, and 19 bases lay between the germline ends. This chain's CDR3 is CASSSGGLTTRQYF. The DNA for the CDR3 is TGTGCCAGCAGTTCTGGAGGACTTACCACTAGGCAGTACTTC.

V is TRBV6-1 and J is TRBJ2-2, with D tentatively TRBD1 (6 bases). Trimming stripped 7 bases from V and 8 bases from J, with 14 bases between. The CDR3 has 13 residues. The germline V gene has CDR1 MNHNS and CDR2 SASEGT. CDR3 sequence: CASTLTQGGELFF. The CDR3 DNA sequence: TGTGCCAGCACCCTTACACAGGGTGGGGAGCTGTTTTTT.

In this sample, this clonotype turned up a few times. The V call is TRBV28, the J call TRBJ1-5, with TRBD1 identical over 11 bases. CDR3 length: 18 residues. Germline trimming cut 6 bases from V and 0 bases from J; bases unmatched to any gene: 10. CDR1 MDHEN and CDR2 SYDVKM come from the germline V gene. Here the CDR3 reads CASSGGTGGGYSNQPQHF. CDR3 nucleotide sequence: TGTGCCAGCAGCGGAGGGACAGGGGGGGGGTATAGCAATCAGCCCCAGCATTTT.

This clonotype was seen more than once but under ten times. The J gene is TRBJ2-7, the V gene TRBV6-5; D remains ambiguous. The CDR3 sequence is 16 residues long. Germline V gene lookup returns CDR1 MNHEY and CDR2 SVGAGI. Trimming took 0 bases from V and 4 from J, leaving 16 bases between them. In DNA, the CDR3 is TGTGCCAGCAGTTACTCTTCGGACGGGCCTGTGTACGAGCAGTACTTC. Encoded protein: CASSYSSDGPVYEQYF.

The genes are TRBV15 and TRBJ2-1, with D maybe TRBD2 (7 bases). V lost 0 bases and J lost 6, with 12 bases in between. CDR3 length: 15 amino acids. The germline CDR1 and CDR2 sequences are LNHNV and YYDKDF (reference sequence). CDR3 sequence: CATSRDGGGCNEQFF. In DNA, the CDR3 is TGTGCCACCAGCAGAGATGGCGGGGGCTGCAATGAGCAGTTCTTC.